This T cell receptor (beta chain) was identified in a study of human T cells and chemical hapten exposure. Overall study findings and caveats: Compared to controls, expanded TCRs made significantly more large clusters of similar CDR3s.

The sample holds many counts of this clonotype. Its matching antigen is unknown. The germline CDR1 and CDR2 sequences are SGHAT and FQNNGV. The CDR3 has 17 residues. J lost 2 bases, V lost 5 bases, and 9 bases had no gene match. The time point here: patch test 1, 2 weeks after DPC sensitization. Documented treatment: therapeutic diphenylcyclopropenone sensitization with weekly scalp DPC. TCRdb itself ran the RACE reads through MiXCR, one entry per CDR3 protein. The profile shows roughly 100,000 distinct CDR3 sequences, about 10% of them singletons. V and J are TRBV11-2 and TRBJ2-3, with 11 nucleotides matching TRBD2. The input for sequencing was whole blood, taken in connection with sensitization to the hapten diphenylcyclopropenone (DPC). This clonotype was obtained from a woman in her thirties or forties with alopecia areata. Some clones in this sample may be carry-over from other donors' samples. CDR3: CASSKPGLADYTDTQYF. The CDR3 bases are TGTGCCAGCAGCAAACCGGGACTAGCGGACTACACAGATACGCAGTATTTT.